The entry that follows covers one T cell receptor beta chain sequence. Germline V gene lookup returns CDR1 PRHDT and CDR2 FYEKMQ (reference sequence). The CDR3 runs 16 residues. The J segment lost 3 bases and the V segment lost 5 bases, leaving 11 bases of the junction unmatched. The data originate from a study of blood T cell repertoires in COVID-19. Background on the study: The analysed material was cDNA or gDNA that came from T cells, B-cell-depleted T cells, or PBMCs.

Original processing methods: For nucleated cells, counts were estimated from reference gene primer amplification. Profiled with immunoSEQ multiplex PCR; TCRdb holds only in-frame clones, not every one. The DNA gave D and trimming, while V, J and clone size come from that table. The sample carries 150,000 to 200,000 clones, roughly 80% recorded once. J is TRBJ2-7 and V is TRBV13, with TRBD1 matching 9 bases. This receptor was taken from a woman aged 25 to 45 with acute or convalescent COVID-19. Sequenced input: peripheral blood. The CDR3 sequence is CASSRRDRVLNYEQYF. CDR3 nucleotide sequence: TGTGCCAGCAGCCGCCGGGACAGGGTCCTTAACTACGAGCAGTACTTC.